These 4 T cell receptor beta chains came from one sample sequenced in a study of blood T cells in healthy people across ages. A second PCR, run for roughly 7 to 12 cycles, used a sample-barcoded 5' primer plus a J-beta primer mix. TCRdb used MiXCR to reprocess the 5' RACE reads, holding one entry per CDR3 protein. The table shows approximately 690,000 distinct CDR3 sequences, with roughly three fifths occurring only once. The sequencing sample was made of blood. These receptors were taken from a man in his sixties in good health.

The V and J genes are TRBV5-1 and TRBJ2-3; D could derive from TRBD1 or TRBD2 (5 bases each). The CDR3 contains 15 residues. Deletions cut 4 bases from V and 6 bases from J, with 18 bases between. The germline gives CDR1 SGHRS, CDR2 YFSETQ. CDR3 in amino acids: CASSLGMGDPDTQYF. CDR3 nucleotides: TGCGCCAGCAGCCTGGGGATGGGGGACCCGGATACGCAGTATTTT. Supplemented by reference TRBV5-1 and TRBJ2-3, the full variable domain reads KAGVTQTPRYLIKTRGQQVTLSCSPISGHRSVSWYQQTPGQGLQFLFEYFSETQRNKGNFPGRFSGRQFSNSRSEMNVSTLELGDSALYLCASSLGMGDPDTQYFGPGTRLTVL.

The chain is built from TRBV5-4 and TRBJ2-5, with 7 bases matching TRBD2. Germline-derived CDR1 and CDR2 are SGHNT and YYREEE (reference sequence). The CDR3 is made up of 14 amino acids. The ends lost 6 bases at V and 4 bases at J; junction bases unmatched: 9. CDR3 amino acids: CASNPGGLGETQYF. CDR3 nucleotides: TGTGCCAGCAACCCGGGGGGTTTAGGAGAGACCCAGTACTTC.

This chain uses TRBV5-1 with TRBJ1-1, with 11 nucleotides matching TRBD1. The ends lost 4 bases at V and 3 bases at J; junction bases unmatched: 5. The CDR3 is 15 residues long. Germline lookup yields CDR1 SGHRS and CDR2 YFSETQ. The CDR3 here is CASSPDRGLDTEAFF. The CDR3 nucleotides are TGCGCCAGCAGCCCGGACAGGGGGCTGGACACTGAAGCTTTCTTT.

This clonotype showed up just a few times. The chain employs TRBV20-1 and TRBJ1-2; D gene uncertain. CDR1 and CDR2 (germline): DFQATT, SNEGSKA (reference sequence). Trimming took off 0 bases at V and 5 bases at J, with 10 bases between the two ends. The CDR3 is 13 amino acids. The chain's CDR3 is CSARDGPPYGYTF. CDR3 sequence (DNA): TGCAGTGCTAGAGATGGGCCACCATATGGCTACACCTTC.